This TCR beta chain was retrieved from a study of T cell repertoires in cytomegalovirus infection. On the study more broadly: TCR beta signatures that were public indicated CMV infection and matching HLA type. Points from the study as a whole: People with CMV and the relevant HLA were identified by cumulative public TCR beta family frequency. CMV-specific TCR beta clonotypes restricted by HLA-C dominated the ex vivo response.

Concerning this clonotype itself: What it binds is unknown.

Using its own MiXCR run on the reads, TCRdb lists one record per CDR3 protein. Of about 830,000 distinct CDR3 sequences listed, around a third are singletons. The CDR3 runs 13 residues. The ends lost 6 bases at V and 7 bases at J; junction bases unmatched: 5. The germline V gene has CDR1 MNHEY and CDR2 SMNVEV (reference sequence). The receptor's source is a human donor in good health (CMV status not recorded). Some clones in this sample may be carry-over from other donors' samples. The genes are TRBV27 and TRBJ1-2; 10 nucleotides match TRBD1. Material: cultured CD8+ T cells from PBMCs, obtained from culture after CMV antigen stimulation. In nucleotides, the CDR3 is TGTGCCAGCAGCTGGACAGGGGGAATTGGCTACACCTTC. It specifies CASSWTGGIGYTF.